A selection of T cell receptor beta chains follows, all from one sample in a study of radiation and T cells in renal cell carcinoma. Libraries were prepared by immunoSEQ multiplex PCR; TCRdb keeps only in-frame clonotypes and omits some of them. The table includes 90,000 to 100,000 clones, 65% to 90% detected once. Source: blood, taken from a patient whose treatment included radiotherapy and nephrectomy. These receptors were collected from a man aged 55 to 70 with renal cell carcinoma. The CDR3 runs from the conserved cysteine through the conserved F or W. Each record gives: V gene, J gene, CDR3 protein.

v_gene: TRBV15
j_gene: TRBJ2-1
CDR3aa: CATSIGLAGVLSGYNEQFF

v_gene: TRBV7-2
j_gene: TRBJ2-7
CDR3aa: CASSAQTGALPYEQYF

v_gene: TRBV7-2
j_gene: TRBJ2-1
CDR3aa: CASSFTPGRVNEQFF

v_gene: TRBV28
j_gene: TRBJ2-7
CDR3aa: CASRHTSEYYEQYF

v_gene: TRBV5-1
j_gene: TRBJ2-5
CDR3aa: CASSLAGGQETQYF

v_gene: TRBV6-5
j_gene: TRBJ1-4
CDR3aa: CASSPDRIGEKLFF

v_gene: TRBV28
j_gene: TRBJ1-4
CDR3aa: CASSSGQGGSEKLFF

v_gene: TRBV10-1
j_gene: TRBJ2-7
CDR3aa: CASSEYQGLSYEQYF

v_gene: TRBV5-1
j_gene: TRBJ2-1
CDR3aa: CASSWRSSGRAFGEQFF

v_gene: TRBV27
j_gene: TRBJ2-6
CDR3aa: CASSLGPSGANVLTF

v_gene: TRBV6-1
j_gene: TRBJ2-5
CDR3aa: CASSDWGRFPETQYF

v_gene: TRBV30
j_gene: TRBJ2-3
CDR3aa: CAWTLGSGLTGPDTQYF

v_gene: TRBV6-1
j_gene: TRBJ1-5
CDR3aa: CASSNRAVGGQPQHF

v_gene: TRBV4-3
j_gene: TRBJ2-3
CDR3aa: CASSQQLASGTDTQYF

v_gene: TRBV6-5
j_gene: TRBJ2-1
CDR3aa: CASRPSGRRNNEQFF

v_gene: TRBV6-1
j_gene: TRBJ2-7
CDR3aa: CASSEPPRLAEQYF

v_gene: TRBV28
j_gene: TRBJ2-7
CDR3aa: CASSLGQGSSYEQYF

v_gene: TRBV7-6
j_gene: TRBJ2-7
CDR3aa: CASSRATDMPVYEQYF

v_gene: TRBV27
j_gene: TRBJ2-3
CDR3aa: CASSFHSTDTQYF

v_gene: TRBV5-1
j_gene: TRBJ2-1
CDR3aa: CASSFASGRTNEQFF

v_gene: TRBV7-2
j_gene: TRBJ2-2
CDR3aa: CASSSDTFIGELFF

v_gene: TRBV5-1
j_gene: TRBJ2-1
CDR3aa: CASSLGSLLYNEQFF

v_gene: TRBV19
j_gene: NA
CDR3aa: CASTQQVGPYEQYF

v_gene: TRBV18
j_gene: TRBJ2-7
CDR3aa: CASSPGPLYEQYF

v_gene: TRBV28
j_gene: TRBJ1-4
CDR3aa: CASWGPTNEKLFF

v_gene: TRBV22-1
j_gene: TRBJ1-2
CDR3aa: CPGSWTYGYTF

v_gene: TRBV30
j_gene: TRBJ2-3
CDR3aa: CAWKIGSTDTQYF

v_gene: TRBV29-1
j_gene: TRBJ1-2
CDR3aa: CSVPHRDRDGYTF

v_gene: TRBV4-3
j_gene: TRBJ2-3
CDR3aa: CASSQVTAAHTQYF

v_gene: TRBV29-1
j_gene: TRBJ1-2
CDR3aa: CSVEGNYGYTF

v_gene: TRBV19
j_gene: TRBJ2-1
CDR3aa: CASSIATVNEQFF

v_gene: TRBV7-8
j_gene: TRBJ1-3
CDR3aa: CASSLGGGHGNTIYF

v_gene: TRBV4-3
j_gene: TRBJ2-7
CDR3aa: CASSPDMLSYEQYF

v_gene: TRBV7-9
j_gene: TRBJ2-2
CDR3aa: CASSLGSLAGVTGELFF

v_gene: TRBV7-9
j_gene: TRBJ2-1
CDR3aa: CASSSGLAGIYNEQFF

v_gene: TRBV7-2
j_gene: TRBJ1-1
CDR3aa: CASSPTGTGGTEAFF

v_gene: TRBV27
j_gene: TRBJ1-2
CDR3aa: CASSPFGDRGWYGYTF

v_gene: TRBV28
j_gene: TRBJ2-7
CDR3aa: CASTPPLAGTYGEQYF

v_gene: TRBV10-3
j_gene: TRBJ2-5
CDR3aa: CAISKQGSETQYF

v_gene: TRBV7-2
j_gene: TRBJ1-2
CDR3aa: CASSLGPGGYGYTF

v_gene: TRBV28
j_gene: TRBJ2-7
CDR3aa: CASSLGGKIYEQYF

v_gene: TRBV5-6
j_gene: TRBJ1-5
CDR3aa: CASSYFGGSGTANQPQHF

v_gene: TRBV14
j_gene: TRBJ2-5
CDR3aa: CASSQDPPFRETQYF

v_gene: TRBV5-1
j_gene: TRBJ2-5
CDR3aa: CASSLGGQETQYF

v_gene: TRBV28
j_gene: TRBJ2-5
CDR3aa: CASSLRQGRETQYF

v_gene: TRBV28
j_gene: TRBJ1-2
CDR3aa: CASSLDWEDGYTF

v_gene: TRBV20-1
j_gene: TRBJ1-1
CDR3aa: CSPFQGKEAFF

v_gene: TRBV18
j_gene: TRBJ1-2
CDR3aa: CASSSTGGGGYTF

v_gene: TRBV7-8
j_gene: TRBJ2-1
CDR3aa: CASSLSVGGSYNEQFF

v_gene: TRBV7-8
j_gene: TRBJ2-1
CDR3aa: CASSSYHEQFF

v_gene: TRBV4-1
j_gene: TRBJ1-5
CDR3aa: CASRPDRVSIQPQHF